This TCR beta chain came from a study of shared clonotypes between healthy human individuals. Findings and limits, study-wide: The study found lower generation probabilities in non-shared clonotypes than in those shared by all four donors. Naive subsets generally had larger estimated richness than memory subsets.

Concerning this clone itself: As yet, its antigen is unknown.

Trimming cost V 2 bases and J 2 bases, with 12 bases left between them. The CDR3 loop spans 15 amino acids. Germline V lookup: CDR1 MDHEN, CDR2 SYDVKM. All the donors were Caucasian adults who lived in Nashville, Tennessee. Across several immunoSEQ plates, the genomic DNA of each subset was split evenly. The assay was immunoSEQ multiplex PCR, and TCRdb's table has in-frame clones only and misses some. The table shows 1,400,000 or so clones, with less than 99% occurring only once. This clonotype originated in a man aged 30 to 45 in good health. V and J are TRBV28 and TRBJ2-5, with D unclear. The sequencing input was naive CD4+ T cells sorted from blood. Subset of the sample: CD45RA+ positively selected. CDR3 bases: TGTGCCAGCAGTTTAGAAACAGCAGTACAAGAGACCCAGTACTTC. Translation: CASSLETAVQETQYF.